This is a list of T cell receptor beta chains from one sample in a study of brain T cells in children with intractable seizures. TCRdb's copy holds only in-frame clones and misses some; the assay was immunoSEQ multiplex PCR. Among over 3,000 clones listed, 70% to 80% were seen once. The specimen comprised resected brain tissue, sampled at surgery. The source is a girl between 2 and 10 years old with Rasmussen encephalitis and intractable seizures. The CDR3 runs from the conserved cysteine through the conserved F or W.

j_call v_call cdr3_aa
TRBJ1-1 TRBV19 CASSIDWGSTEAFF
TRBJ2-7 TRBV12-3/TRBV12-4 CASSPTKYEQYF
TRBJ1-1 TRBV7-3 CASSAGGPEAFF
TRBJ1-1 TRBV6-5 CASSPGGLRNTEAFF
TRBJ1-1 TRBV5-1 CASSRLLTGGAEAFF
TRBJ2-2 TRBV7-3 CASGTGNTGELFF
TRBJ1-2 TRBV27 CASRGQGQGYGYTF
TRBJ1-4 TRBV4-1 CASSQGPATNEKLFF
TRBJ2-7 TRBV5-6 CASSLAVRGYTSYEQYF
TRBJ2-1 TRBV7-2 CASSLVVTVNNEQFF
TRBJ1-2 TRBV7-2 CASSSYSLEYGYTF
TRBJ1-3 TRBV7-9 CASSLYSSTGNTIYF
TRBJ1-5 TRBV30 CAWRSQASNQPQHF
TRBJ1-1 TRBV7-8 CASSLVGGSNMNTEAFF
TRBJ2-7 TRBV4-1 CASSQESGDYYEQYF
TRBJ2-7 TRBV3-1/TRBV3-2 CASSQESGFGEQYF
TRBJ1-2 TRBV7-2 CASSLRGYYGYTF
TRBJ2-3 TRBV4-1 CASSHRSGEGSDTQYF
TRBJ2-1 TRBV5-4 CASSLGFNEQFF
TRBJ2-1 TRBV19 CASSFGTSGGGNEQFF
TRBJ1-1 TRBV6-1 CASSELGENSEAFF
TRBJ2-3 TRBV27 CASRAPGPDTQYF
TRBJ2-3 TRBV27 CASSLSRGRTDTQYF
TRBJ1-2 TRBV11-2 CASSLGQGNGYTF
TRBJ2-7 TRBV5-4 CASSLGGASAYEQYF
TRBJ1-2 TRBV2 CASSWDGYNYGYTF
TRBJ2-2 TRBV19 CASTTSGNTGELFF
TRBJ2-1 TRBV4-1 CASRTVAGGLETIYNEQFF
TRBJ2-3 TRBV6-1 CASSGIAGGLTDTQYF
TRBJ1-2 TRBV28 CASSTPDRKNYGYTF
TRBJ1-5 TRBV18 CASSPFPVWSNQPQHF
TRBJ2-1 TRBV19 CASSSPGDTYNEQFF
TRBJ2-1 TRBV5-1 CASSSGQGDNNEQFF
TRBJ2-1 TRBV7-3 CASSVGTGTYNEQFF
TRBJ2-7 TRBV7-9 CASSFVTGFEQYF
TRBJ2-7 TRBV29-1 CSVEGLPSYEQYF